The source of this T cell receptor beta chain is a study of identical twins. Template switching added a universal primer site, and cDNA bore unique molecular identifiers. TCRdb recomputed calls from the 5' RACE reads with MiXCR, one row per CDR3 protein. In the table there are 700,000 or so distinct CDR3 sequences, approximately 21% of which are singletons. J was trimmed by 5 bases and V by 5 bases; bases with no gene match: 4. CDR1 SGHRS and CDR2 YFSETQ come from the germline V gene. The CDR3 runs to 15 residues. The sample also formed part of further work on T cells expressing NK-cell markers.

This receptor was identified in a woman aged 18-29 years in good health. V usage is TRBV5-1 and J usage is TRBJ2-2; 12 bases map to TRBD2. What was sequenced was PBMCs. The DNA for the CDR3 is TGCGCCAGCAGTAAAGGACTAGCGGGAACCGGGGAGCTGTTTTTT. This gives the protein CASSKGLAGTGELFF.